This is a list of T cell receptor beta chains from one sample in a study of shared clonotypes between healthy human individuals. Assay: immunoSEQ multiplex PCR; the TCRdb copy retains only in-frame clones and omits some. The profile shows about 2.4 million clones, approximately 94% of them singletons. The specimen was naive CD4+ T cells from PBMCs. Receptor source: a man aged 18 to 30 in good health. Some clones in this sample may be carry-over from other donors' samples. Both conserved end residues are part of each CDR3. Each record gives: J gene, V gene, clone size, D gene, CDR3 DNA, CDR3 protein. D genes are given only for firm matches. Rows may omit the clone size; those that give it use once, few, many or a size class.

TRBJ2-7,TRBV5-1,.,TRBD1,TGCGCTAGCAGCTTGGGGCCCCCGGGACAGCACTACGAGCAGTACTTC,CASSLGPPGQHYEQYF
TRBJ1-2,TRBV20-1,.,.,TGCAGTGCTTACGGACGGTCTCGGGGTTTCTTC,CSAYGRSRGFF
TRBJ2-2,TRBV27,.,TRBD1,TGTGCCAGCAGTTTACGGGACAGGTTACAGTTTGACACCGGGGAGCTGTTTTTT,CASSLRDRLQFDTGELFF
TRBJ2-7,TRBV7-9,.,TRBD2,TGTGCCAGCGGATCTAGCGGGAGCTCCTACGAGCAGTACTTC,CASGSSGSSYEQYF
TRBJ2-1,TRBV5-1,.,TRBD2,TGCGCCAGCGGAGCCTTTAGCGGGAGAGGCAATGAGCAGTTCTTC,CASGAFSGRGNEQFF
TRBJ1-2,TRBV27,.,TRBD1,TGTGCCAGCAGGATACCGGGACAGGGGGGTGGCTACACCTTC,CASRIPGQGGGYTF
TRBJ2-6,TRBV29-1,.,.,TGCAGTGCATATACAGGATCTGGGGCCAACGTCCTGACTTTC,CSAYTGSGANVLTF
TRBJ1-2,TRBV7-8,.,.,TGTGCCAGCAGCGCCCTATATTCCTATGGCTACACCTTC,CASSALYSYGYTF
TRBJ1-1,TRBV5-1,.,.,TGCGCCAGCAGCTTTATGCTGGGAGGAACGAACACTGAAGCTTTCTTT,CASSFMLGGTNTEAFF
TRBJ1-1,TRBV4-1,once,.,TGCGCCAGCAGCACACCACTCGCTCGGGGCTCAATGTGGAACACTGAAGCTTTCTTT,CASSTPLARGSMWNTEAFF
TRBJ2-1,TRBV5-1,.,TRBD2,TGCGCCAGCAGTCCCGGACTAGCGGGATTTTCGTTCAATGAGCAGTTCTTC,CASSPGLAGFSFNEQFF
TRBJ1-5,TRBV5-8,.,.,TGTGCCGGCAGCTCCTGGGCCTCAGCGGTTATGAGGCCCCAGCATTTT,CAGSSWASAVMRPQHF
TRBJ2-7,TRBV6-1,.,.,TGTGCCAGCAGTGAACCCCGGGACCAGCCCTTGAACTACGAGCAGTACTTC,CASSEPRDQPLNYEQYF
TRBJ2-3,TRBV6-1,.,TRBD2,TGTGCCAGCAGGGAACTAGCGGGAGTAGGTAGAGATACGCAGTATTTT,CASRELAGVGRDTQYF
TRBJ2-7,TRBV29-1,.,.,TGCAGCGCTGAGGGGGTTTACGAGCAGTACTTC,CSAEGVYEQYF
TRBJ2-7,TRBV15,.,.,TGTGCCACCAGCAGAGACCGGGCGTGGGCCGCCGAGCAGTACTTC,CATSRDRAWAAEQYF
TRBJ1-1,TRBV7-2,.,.,TGTGCCAGCAGCTTTCTCGGAGCCACGAACACTGAAGCTTTCTTT,CASSFLGATNTEAFF
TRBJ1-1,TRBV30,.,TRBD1,TGTGCCTGGCAAATGGGACAGGCGACAGCTTTCTTT,CAWQMGQATAFF
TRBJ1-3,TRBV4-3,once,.,TGCGCCAGCAGCCAAGTTGGGAGAAACACCATATATTTT,CASSQVGRNTIYF
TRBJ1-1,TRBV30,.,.,TGTGCCTGGAGTGTAGGGCAGGGGAACACTGAAGCTTTCTTT,CAWSVGQGNTEAFF
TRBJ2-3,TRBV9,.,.,TGTGCCAGCAGCGTAGATCCCTTGGGCACAGATACGCAGTATTTT,CASSVDPLGTDTQYF
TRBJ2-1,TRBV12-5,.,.,TGTGCTAGTGGTTCGGGCGAGCAGACAGGCTCCAGGAGGAAGTTCTTC,CASGSGEQTGSRRKFF
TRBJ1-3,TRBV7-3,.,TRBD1,TGTGCCAGCAGCTACCAGGGGGCTGGAAACACCATATATTTT,CASSYQGAGNTIYF
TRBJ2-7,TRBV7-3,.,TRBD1,TGTGCCAGCAGCTACACAGGGGGACGGGACGAGCAGTACTTC,CASSYTGGRDEQYF
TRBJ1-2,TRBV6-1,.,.,TGTGCCAGCAGTGACAGCGACTATGGCTACACCTTC,CASSDSDYGYTF
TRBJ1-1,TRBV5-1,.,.,TGCGCCAGCAGCTTGGGGGGCGCGAGCACTGAAGCTTTCTTT,CASSLGGASTEAFF
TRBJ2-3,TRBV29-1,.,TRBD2,TGCAGCGGCCTAGCGGGACTAGGGGATACGCAGTATTTT,CSGLAGLGDTQYF
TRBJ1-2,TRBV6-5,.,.,TGTGCCAGCAGTTACTCTTCCCTAGGGGGGGGCTACACCTTC,CASSYSSLGGGYTF
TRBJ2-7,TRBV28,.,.,TGTGCCAGCACCACATCATATACCTCGGGAGTATACGAGCAGTACTTC,CASTTSYTSGVYEQYF
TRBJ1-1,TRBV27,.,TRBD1,TGTGCCAGCAGTCTAAACAGGGGAGATGAAGCTTTCTTT,CASSLNRGDEAFF
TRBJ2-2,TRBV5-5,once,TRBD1,TGTGCCAGCAGCGGGGGACAGGGTATCGGGGAGCTGTTTTTT,CASSGGQGIGELFF
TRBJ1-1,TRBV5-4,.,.,TGTGCCAGCAGCTTCGACGGGACTTCTGAAGCTTTCTTT,CASSFDGTSEAFF
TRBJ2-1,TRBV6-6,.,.,TGTGCCAGCAGTTACTCGACCAGCGGGTACAATGAGCAGTTCTTC,CASSYSTSGYNEQFF
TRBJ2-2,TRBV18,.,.,TGTGCCAGCTCACCGCTCCAGGAGCCCGGGGAGCTGTTTTTT,CASSPLQEPGELFF
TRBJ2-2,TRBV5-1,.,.,TGCGCCAGCAGCCTACCTGGGGGGGAGCTGTTTTTT,CASSLPGGELFF
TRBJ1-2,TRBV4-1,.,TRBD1,TGCGCCAGCAGCCAAGATCCAGGGGGACCCAACTATGGCTACACCTTC,CASSQDPGGPNYGYTF
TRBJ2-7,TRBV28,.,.,TGTGCCATCTTCCAGAGGGGGGCGCAGCCGGCGGACGAGCGGTACTTC,CAIFQRGAQPADERYF
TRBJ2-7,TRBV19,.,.,TGTGCCAGTAGTTTTCGTCCCTACGAGCAGTACTTC,CASSFRPYEQYF
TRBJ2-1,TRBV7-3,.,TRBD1,TGTGCCAGCAGCCCGGGACAGAGATACAATGAGCAGTTCTTC,CASSPGQRYNEQFF
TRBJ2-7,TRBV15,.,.,TGTGCCACCAGCAGAGCTGGACACCAACCCTACGAGCAGTACTTC,CATSRAGHQPYEQYF
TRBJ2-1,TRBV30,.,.,TGTGCCTGGAGTGAAGGTAGAGAGCAGTTCTTC,CAWSEGREQFF
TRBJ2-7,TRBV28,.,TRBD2,TGTGCCAGCAGTTTGTCTAGCGGCAGACGCCTCGGAGAGCAGTACTTC,CASSLSSGRRLGEQYF
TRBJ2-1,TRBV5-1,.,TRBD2,TGCGCCAGCAGCTCACTAGCGGGAGGTCGCGGCTCCTACAATGAGCAGTTCTTC,CASSSLAGGRGSYNEQFF
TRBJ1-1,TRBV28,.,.,TGTGCCAGCAGTTTATTGGGGAATGAAGCTTTCTTT,CASSLLGNEAFF
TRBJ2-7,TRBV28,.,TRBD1,TGTGCCAGCAGTAGAGACAGGGGGCGAACGTACGAGCAGTACTTC,CASSRDRGRTYEQYF
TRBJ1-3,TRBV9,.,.,TGTGCCAGCAGCGAAAGATTGGGGGCTGGAAACACCATATATTTT,CASSERLGAGNTIYF
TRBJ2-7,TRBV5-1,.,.,TGCGCCAGCAGTACTAACCAGGGGGGGCAGTACTTC,CASSTNQGGQYF
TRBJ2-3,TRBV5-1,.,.,TGCGCCAGCAGCTTAGCGACTAGCACAGATACGCAGTATTTT,CASSLATSTDTQYF
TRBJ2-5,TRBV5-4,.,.,TGTGCCATAGAAAGTATGGGTTTTGGTGGGACCCAGTACTTC,CAIESMGFGGTQYF
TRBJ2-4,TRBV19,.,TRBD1,TGTGCCAGTAGTATCCTTGCCGGGACAGGGGAAAACATTCAGTACTTC,CASSILAGTGENIQYF
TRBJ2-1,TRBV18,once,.,TGTGCCAGCTCACCACTAGCGCCCACTTCCTACAATGAGCAGTTCTTC,CASSPLAPTSYNEQFF
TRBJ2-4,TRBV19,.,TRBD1,TGTGCCAGTAGTTCCCCGGGACAGGGTCTGTACTTC,CASSSPGQGLYF
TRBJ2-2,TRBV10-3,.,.,TGTGCCATCAGGGACCTAGCGCGTACGAACACCGGGGAGCTGTTTTTT,CAIRDLARTNTGELFF
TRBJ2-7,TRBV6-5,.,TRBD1,TGTGCCAGCAGTTACTCTGGACAGGGCGCCTACGAGCAGTACTTC,CASSYSGQGAYEQYF
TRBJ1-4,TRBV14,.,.,TGTGCCAGCAGCCAAGACCAGTGGAATGAAAAACTGTTTTTT,CASSQDQWNEKLFF
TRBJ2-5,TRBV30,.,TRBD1,TGTGCCTGGAGTACCTCCTCGGGACAGGGGTGGACCCAGTACTTC,CAWSTSSGQGWTQYF